The 31 T cell receptor beta chains given below trace back to one sample, sequenced in a study of identical twins. TCRdb used MiXCR to reprocess the 5' RACE reads, holding one entry per CDR3 protein. The sample has about 340,000 distinct CDR3 sequences, over 9% seen once. This same sample was also part of a study on yellow fever vaccine responses in identical twins.

Sample: CD8+ T cells sorted from blood. These receptors were obtained from a woman between 18 and 29 years old in good health.

The rearrangement links TRBV19 to TRBJ2-1; tentative D call: TRBD2 (5 bases). The CDR3 length is 14 residues. V dropped 1 base and J dropped 10 bases, with 14 bases sitting between them. CDR1 and CDR2 from the germline V gene are LNHDA and SQIVND (reference sequence). The DNA of the CDR3 is TGTGCCAGTAGTATAGTTCCTAGCTCGGGGGAGCAGTTCTTC. As protein: CASSIVPSSGEQFF.

This clonotype was found a few times. The V call is TRBV11-2, the J call TRBJ2-5; 7 nucleotides align to TRBD2. Trimming took 5 bases from V and 2 from J; bases not matched to a gene: 11. Germline loops: CDR1 SGHAT, CDR2 FQNNGV. The CDR3 runs 16 residues. The CDR3 DNA reads TGTGCCAGCAGCGACCCCCGGGACTACCTACAAGAGACCCAGTACTTC. Translated: CASSDPRDYLQETQYF.

This clonotype was recorded a few times. V and J are TRBV28 and TRBJ2-1; TRBD2 matches 8 bases. The CDR3 is 12 amino acids. Trimming at V came to 6 bases and at J to 15 bases, leaving 10 bases not matched to a gene. Germline loops: CDR1 MDHEN, CDR2 SYDVKM. CDR3 sequence (DNA): TGTGCCAGCAGCTCCTCCGGGAGGGCAAGGTTCTTC. The encoded protein is CASSSSGRARFF.

This clonotype has at least ten counts. V usage is TRBV10-3 and J usage is TRBJ2-7; TRBD2 matches 8 bases. V was pared by 2 bases and J by 1 base, with 7 bases of the junction left unmatched. CDR1 is ENHRY and CDR2 is SYGVKD in the germline V gene. The CDR3 spans 16 residues. The CDR3 sequence: CAISEVVAGKSYEQYF. CDR3 DNA sequence: TGTGCCATCAGTGAGGTAGTAGCGGGAAAGTCCTACGAGCAGTACTTC.

This rearrangement joins TRBV4-2 to TRBJ2-2; 11 bases line up with TRBD2. The CDR3 length is 20 residues. J gave up 2 bases and V 0 bases, and 11 bases lay outside the gene matches. Germline V CDR1 and CDR2: LGHNA, YNFKEQ. In nucleotides, the CDR3 is TGTGCCAGCAGCCAAGAAAGTACTAGCGGGGGCCTACCCAACACCGGGGAGCTGTTTTTT. Translated: CASSQESTSGGLPNTGELFF.

The chain has TRBV12-3 or TRBV12-4 and TRBJ2-1; TRBD2 agrees at 8 bases. The CDR3 spans 12 residues. V dropped 5 bases and J dropped 9; count of bases not matched to a gene: 3. CDR3 region: CASSAGGAEQFF. CDR3 nucleotide sequence: TGTGCCAGCAGTGCGGGAGGTGCTGAGCAGTTCTTC.

This chain links TRBV20-1 with TRBJ2-1; 13 bases are a match to TRBD2. With V trimmed by 0 bases and J by 0 bases, 8 bases remained unmatched. Germline CDR1 reads DFQATT; CDR2 reads SNEGSKA (reference sequence). The CDR3 has 19 amino acids. This CDR3 reads CSARDPGTSGDHSYNEQFF. In DNA, the CDR3 is TGCAGTGCTAGAGATCCCGGGACTAGCGGGGATCACTCCTACAATGAGCAGTTCTTC.

The chain is built from TRBV7-9 and TRBJ2-5, with unresolved D. The V and J ends lost 7 bases and 3 bases respectively, with 15 bases between them. Per germline, CDR1 SEHNR and CDR2 FQNEAQ (reference sequence). The CDR3 consists of 14 residues. Written as DNA, the CDR3 is TGTGCCAGCATCGAGGCGTGGTCAGAAGAGACCCAGTACTTC. The encoded protein is CASIEAWSEETQYF.

This clonotype was found a few times. This chain uses TRBV5-6 with TRBJ2-1; possibly TRBD1 for D (5 bases). Looked up from germline, CDR1 is SGHDT and CDR2 is YYEEEE. V was trimmed by 5 bases and J by 0 bases, leaving 18 bases between them. CDR3 length equals 17 residues. CDR3 sequence: CASRPDSPLSSYNEQFF. CDR3 DNA sequence: TGTGCCAGCAGACCTGACAGCCCCCTTAGCTCCTACAATGAGCAGTTCTTC.

The chain couples TRBV7-6 to TRBJ2-7, with 8 bases identical to TRBD2. The CDR3 sequence is 20 residues long. CDR1 and CDR2 (germline): SGHVS, FNYEAQ. The junction had 22 bases not matched to a gene; V was cut back by 5 bases and J by 1 base. The CDR3 here is CASSPTNPGLEPCLSYEQYV. CDR3 sequence (DNA): TGTGCCAGCAGCCCCACAAACCCGGGACTAGAACCTTGTTTGTCCTACGAGCAGTACGTC.

The chain employs TRBV6-1 and TRBJ2-7; no reliable D call. In germline, CDR1 is MNHNS, CDR2 SASEGT. The CDR3 spans 12 residues. V lost 7 bases, J lost 7 bases, and 14 bases lay in between. The CDR3 spells CASTQSPWEQYF. CDR3 coding DNA: TGTGCCAGCACCCAATCCCCGTGGGAGCAGTACTTC.

The chain combines TRBV6-5 with TRBJ2-2; D tentatively fits TRBD1 or TRBD2 (5 bases each). This CDR3 region has 16 residues. V gave up 4 bases and J gave up 3 bases, with 15 bases separating them. Germline-derived CDR1 and CDR2 are MNHEY and SVGAGI. CDR3 nucleotide sequence: TGTGCCAGCAGTTTGGTTGGGGGACCGGACACCGGGGAGCTGTTTTTT. It is translated as CASSLVGGPDTGELFF.

The chain recombines TRBV4-1 with TRBJ1-1; 8 nucleotides align to TRBD1. The germline gives CDR1 MGHRA, CDR2 YSYEKL. This CDR3 region has 18 residues. The trim removed 0 bases at V and 6 bases at J, leaving 15 bases unmatched. For the CDR3, the DNA is TGCGCCAGCAGCCAAGATAGGGCAGGGGGCGCGGTGCCGGCTGAAGCTTTCTTT. Its translation is CASSQDRAGGAVPAEAFF.

The gene calls are TRBV7-2 and TRBJ2-7; 10 bases map to TRBD1. V shed 5 bases and J 5 bases; nucleotides not matched to a gene: 6. This CDR3 spans 14 amino acids. The germline V gene has CDR1 SGHTA and CDR2 FQGNSA. The CDR3 DNA reads TGTGCCAGCAGCCCGGGACAGGGGAGACACGAGCAGTACGTC. Translated, it gives CASSPGQGRHEQYV.

This clonotype was seen repeatedly, ten times or more. The CDR3, as DNA: TGTGCCAGCAGGGACCGACAGGGTTGGGGGGATGAGCAGTTCTTC. This sequence encodes CASRDRQGWGDEQFF. J is TRBJ2-1 and V is TRBV12-3 or TRBV12-4; possibly TRBD1 for D (7 bases). The CDR3 covers 15 residues. V was shortened by 6 bases and J by 8 bases, with 20 bases between the two germline ends.

The chain employs TRBV2 and TRBJ2-7; 14 bases line up with TRBD2. Germline V lookup: CDR1 SNHLY, CDR2 FYNNEI. V dropped 9 bases and J dropped 6; count of bases not matched to a gene: 4. The CDR3 is made up of 13 amino acids. DNA for the CDR3: TGTGCCAGGGGACTAGCGGGAGAACTCGAGCAGTACTTC. Protein: CARGLAGELEQYF.

This clonotype was observed a few times. The chain carries TRBV6-5 and TRBJ2-7; possible D gene TRBD1, 6 bases. The V end lost 2 bases, the J end lost 6 bases, and 17 bases lay between the germline ends. Germline CDR1 is MNHEY and CDR2 is SVGAGI. CDR3 length: 15 amino acids. The CDR3 here is CASSYKQGLFGEQYF. In DNA, the CDR3 is TGTGCCAGCAGTTACAAACAGGGCTTATTCGGCGAGCAGTACTTC.

The chain combines TRBV9 with TRBJ2-5; D gene unclear. The V gene's germline CDR1 is SGDLS and CDR2 YYNGEE. V lost 4 bases to trimming and J lost 5 bases, with 15 bases between them. The CDR3 runs to 14 residues. In DNA form, the CDR3 reads TGTGCCAGCAGCCCCTGGGGTGGGCGGGAGACCCAGTACTTC. Translated: CASSPWGGRETQYF.

A few counts support this clonotype. This chain links TRBV4-1 with TRBJ2-1; no reliable D call. The CDR3 contains 14 residues. With 1 base removed from V and 8 bases from J, the gap between germline ends came to 12 bases. Germline V CDR1 and CDR2: MGHRA, YSYEKL. DNA for the CDR3: TGCGCCAGCAGCCAAGTTCACAGTTTAGATGAGCAGTTCTTC. It specifies CASSQVHSLDEQFF.

The chain recombines TRBV29-1 with TRBJ2-7; D is unresolved. The CDR3 extends over 10 amino acids. The V and J ends lost 6 bases and 6 bases respectively, with 9 bases between them. Germline assignment: CDR1 SQVTM and CDR2 ANQGSEA. The CDR3 DNA is TGCAGCGTACTCCTCCGCGAGCAGTACTTC. It translates to CSVLLREQYF.

This clonotype was observed a handful of times. V and J are TRBV27 and TRBJ1-2, with 8 bases identical to TRBD1. The CDR3 covers 16 residues. Trimming at V came to 7 bases and at J to 6 bases, leaving 16 bases not matched to a gene. Germline CDR1 and CDR2: MNHEY and SMNVEV (reference sequence). As DNA, the CDR3 is TGTGCCAGCACTTCTTCGGGGACAGGAGCGACAAATGGCTACACCTTC. As protein: CASTSSGTGATNGYTF.

This clonotype was detected only a few times. This rearrangement joins TRBV20-1 to TRBJ1-1; 10 bases map to TRBD1. Germline V gene lookup returns CDR1 DFQATT and CDR2 SNEGSKA (reference sequence). The CDR3 is 14 amino acids. Germline trimming cut 3 bases from V and 5 bases from J; bases unmatched to any gene: 6. In nucleotides, the CDR3 is TGCAGTGCTAGTGCCGGGACAGGGGAAACTGAAGCTTTCTTT. Amino acid sequence: CSASAGTGETEAFF.

This clonotype was picked up a small number of times. This sequence joins TRBV6-4 and TRBJ2-1; 9 positions match TRBD2. V lost 10 bases, J lost 6 bases, and 7 bases stayed unmatched. The CDR3 spans 13 residues. CDR1 is MRHNA, CDR2 SNTAGT, per germline. CDR3 coding DNA: TGTGCCACCTCCGCTAGCGGGGTCAATGAGCAGTTCTTC. Translating it yields CATSASGVNEQFF.

The genes are TRBV14 and TRBJ2-1, with TRBD2 matching over 8 bases. This CDR3 region has 14 residues. Losses at the gene ends were 4 bases for V and 9 bases for J; bases not matched to a gene: 8. Germline V gene sequence: CDR1 SGHDN, CDR2 FVKESK. This chain's CDR3 is CASSLLLAGSEQFF. In DNA, the CDR3 is TGTGCCAGCAGCCTATTGCTAGCGGGTAGTGAGCAGTTCTTC.

The CDR3 spells CSARTTGSYNEQFF. CDR3 DNA sequence: TGCAGTGCTAGAACAACGGGGTCCTACAATGAGCAGTTCTTC. The chain employs TRBV20-1 and TRBJ2-1, with a tentative D call TRBD2 (5 bases). Trimming shortened V by 2 bases and J by 1 base, and 9 bases separated the two germline ends. This CDR3 region has 14 residues. Germline V CDR1 and CDR2: DFQATT, SNEGSKA (reference sequence).

This clonotype showed up just a few times. J is TRBJ2-7 and V is TRBV3-1, with 10 bases lining up with TRBD2. CDR3 length: 14 amino acids. J lost 6 bases, V lost 1 base, and 3 bases had no gene match. Germline V gives CDR1 LGHDT, CDR2 YNNKEL (reference sequence). CDR3 nucleotides: TGTGCCAGCAGCCAAGGGACTAGCGGACGCGAGCAGTACTTC. Encoded protein: CASSQGTSGREQYF.

This clonotype was seen more than once but under ten times. This sequence joins TRBV7-8 and TRBJ2-7; tentative D call: TRBD1 (5 bases). CDR3 length: 13 residues. Trimming removed 6 bases at V and 6 bases at J, with 15 bases between. CDR1 is SGHVS, CDR2 FQNEAQ, per germline. The CDR3, as DNA: TGTGCCAGCAGTCCAGGGTACAAGGGCGAGCAGTACTTC. It codes for CASSPGYKGEQYF.

Ten or more counts support this clonotype. J is TRBJ2-7 and V is TRBV13, with 9 bases fitting TRBD1. V lost 0 bases, J lost 3 bases, and 9 bases stayed unmatched. The length of the CDR3 is 17 residues. Per the germline V gene, CDR1 is PRHDT and CDR2 is FYEKMQ (reference sequence). The CDR3 here is CASSLGLRDRDLYEQYF. The CDR3 bases are TGTGCCAGCAGCTTAGGCCTGAGGGACAGGGACCTCTACGAGCAGTACTTC. Full variable domain (missing parts from reference TRBV13 and TRBJ2-7): AAGVIQSPRHLIKEKRETATLKCYPIPRHDTVYWYQQGPGQDPQFLISFYEKMQSDKGSIPDRFSAQQFSDYHSELNMSSLELGDSALYFCASSLGLRDRDLYEQYFGPGTRLTVT.

The rearrangement joins TRBV9 to TRBJ2-1; D perhaps matches TRBD1 (5 bases). Trimming removed 0 bases from V and 6 bases from J, with 10 bases in between. CDR3 length equals 14 residues. Germline-derived CDR1 and CDR2 are SGDLS and YYNGEE. The CDR3 loop is CASSVGGRGNEQFF. The CDR3 DNA reads TGTGCCAGCAGCGTAGGGGGCAGAGGCAATGAGCAGTTCTTC.

This clonotype was observed a few times. The rearrangement joins TRBV4-1 to TRBJ2-5, with D maybe TRBD1 (6 bases). V was shortened by 0 bases and J by 5 bases, with 13 bases between the two germline ends. CDR1 is MGHRA and CDR2 is YSYEKL in the germline V gene. The CDR3 length is 15 residues. The DNA of the CDR3 is TGCGCCAGCAGCCAAGATCCAGGGGCGAGGGAGACCCAGTACTTC. Protein product: CASSQDPGARETQYF.

This clonotype showed up many times. This rearrangement joins TRBV12-3 or TRBV12-4 to TRBJ2-1; unclear D gene. V lost 3 bases and J 10 bases, leaving 7 bases between the germline ends. The CDR3 is 11 amino acids. In DNA, the CDR3 is TGTGCCAGCAGTTTGGAAGGGGAGCAGTTCTTC. This sequence encodes CASSLEGEQFF.